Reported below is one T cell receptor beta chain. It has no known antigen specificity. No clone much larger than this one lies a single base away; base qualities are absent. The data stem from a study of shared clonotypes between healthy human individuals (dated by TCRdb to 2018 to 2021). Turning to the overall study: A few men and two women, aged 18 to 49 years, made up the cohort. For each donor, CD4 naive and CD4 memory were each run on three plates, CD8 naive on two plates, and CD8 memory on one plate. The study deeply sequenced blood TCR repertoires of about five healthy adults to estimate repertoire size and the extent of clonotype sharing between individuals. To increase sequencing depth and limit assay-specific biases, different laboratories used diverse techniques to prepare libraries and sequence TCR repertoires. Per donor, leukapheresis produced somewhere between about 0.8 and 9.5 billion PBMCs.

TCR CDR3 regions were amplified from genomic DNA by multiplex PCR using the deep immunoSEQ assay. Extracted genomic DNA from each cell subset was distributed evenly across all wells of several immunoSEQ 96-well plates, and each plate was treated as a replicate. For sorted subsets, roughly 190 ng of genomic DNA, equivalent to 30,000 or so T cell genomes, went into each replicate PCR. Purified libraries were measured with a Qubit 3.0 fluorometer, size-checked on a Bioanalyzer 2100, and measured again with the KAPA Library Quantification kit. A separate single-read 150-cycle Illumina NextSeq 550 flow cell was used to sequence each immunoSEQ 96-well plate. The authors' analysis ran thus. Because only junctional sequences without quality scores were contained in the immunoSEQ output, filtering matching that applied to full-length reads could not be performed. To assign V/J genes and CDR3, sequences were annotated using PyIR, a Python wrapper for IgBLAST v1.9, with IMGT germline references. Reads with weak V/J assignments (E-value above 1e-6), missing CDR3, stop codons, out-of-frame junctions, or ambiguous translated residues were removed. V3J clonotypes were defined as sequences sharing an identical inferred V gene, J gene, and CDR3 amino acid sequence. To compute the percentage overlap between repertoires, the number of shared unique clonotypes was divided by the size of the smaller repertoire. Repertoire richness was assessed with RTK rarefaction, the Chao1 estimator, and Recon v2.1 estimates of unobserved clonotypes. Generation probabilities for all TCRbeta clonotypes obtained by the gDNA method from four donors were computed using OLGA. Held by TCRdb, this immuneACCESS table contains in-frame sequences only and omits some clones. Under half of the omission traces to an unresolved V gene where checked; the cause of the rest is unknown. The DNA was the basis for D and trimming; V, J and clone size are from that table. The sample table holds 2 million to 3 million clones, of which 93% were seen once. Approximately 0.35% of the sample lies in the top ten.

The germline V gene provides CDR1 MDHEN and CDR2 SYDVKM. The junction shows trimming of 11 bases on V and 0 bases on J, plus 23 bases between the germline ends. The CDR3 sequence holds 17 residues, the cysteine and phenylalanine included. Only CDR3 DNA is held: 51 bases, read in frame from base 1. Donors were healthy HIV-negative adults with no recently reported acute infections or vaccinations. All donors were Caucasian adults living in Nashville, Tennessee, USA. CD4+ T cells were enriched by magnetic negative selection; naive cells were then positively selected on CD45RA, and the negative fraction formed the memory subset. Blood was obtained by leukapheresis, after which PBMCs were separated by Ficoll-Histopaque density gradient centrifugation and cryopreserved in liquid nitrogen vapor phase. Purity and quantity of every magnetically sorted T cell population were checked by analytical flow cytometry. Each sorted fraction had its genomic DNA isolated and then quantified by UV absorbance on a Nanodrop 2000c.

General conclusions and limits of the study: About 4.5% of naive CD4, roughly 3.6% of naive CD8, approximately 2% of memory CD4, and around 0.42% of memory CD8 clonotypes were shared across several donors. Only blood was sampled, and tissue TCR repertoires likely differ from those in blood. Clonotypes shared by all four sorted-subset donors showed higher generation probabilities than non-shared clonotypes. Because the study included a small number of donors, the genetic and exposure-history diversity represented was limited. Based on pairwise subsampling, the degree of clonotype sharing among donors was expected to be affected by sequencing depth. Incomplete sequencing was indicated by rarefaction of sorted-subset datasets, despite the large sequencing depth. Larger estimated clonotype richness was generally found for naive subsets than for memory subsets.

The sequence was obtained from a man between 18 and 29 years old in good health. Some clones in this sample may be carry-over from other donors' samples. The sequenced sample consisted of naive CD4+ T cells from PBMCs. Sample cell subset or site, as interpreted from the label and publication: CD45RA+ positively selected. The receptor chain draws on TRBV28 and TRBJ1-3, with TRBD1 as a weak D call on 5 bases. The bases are TGTGCCTCCCGGGCCGCCGGACATCTCCACTCTGGAAACACCATATATTTT. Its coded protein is CASRAAGHLHSGNTIYF.